The next 25 T cell receptor beta chains were all read from a single sample in a study of T-cell reconstitution after alpha-beta-depleted transplantation in children. Using unique molecular identifiers, the investigators prepared the TCRbeta library. TCRdb reprocessed the PCR reads via MiXCR and lists one record per CDR3 protein. The sample lists some 95,000 distinct CDR3 sequences, about a quarter seen once, with around a fifth in the top ten. Material: PBMCs, obtained before TCRalphabeta/CD19-depleted stem cell transplant. The receptors stem from a boy younger than 10 with acute lymphoblastic leukemia, due to receive a stem cell transplant.

This clonotype was recorded a few times. This rearrangement joins TRBV29-1 to TRBJ2-4; tentatively, D is TRBD2 (6 bases). V was shortened by 6 bases and J by 5 bases, with 8 bases between the two germline ends. The germline V gene encodes CDR1 SQVTM and CDR2 ANQGSEA. The CDR3 is made up of 11 amino acids. The CDR3 protein is CSVGGQNIQYF. The DNA for the CDR3 is TGCAGCGTGGGGGGACAAAACATTCAGTACTTC.

V and J are TRBV20-1 and TRBJ1-3; 9 bases line up with TRBD1. The CDR3 has 15 amino acids. J gave up 9 bases and V 5 bases, and 14 bases lay outside the gene matches. Germline lookup yields CDR1 DFQATT and CDR2 SNEGSKA (reference sequence). Here the CDR3 DNA reads TGCAGTGCTGCACCGGGGACAGGGACAAGCGGCACCATATATTTT. It specifies CSAAPGTGTSGTIYF.

The CDR3: CASSLGSRTDTQYF. The CDR3 region has the DNA TGTGCCAGCAGCTTAGGCTCGCGCACAGATACGCAGTATTTT. The gene calls are TRBV7-6 and TRBJ2-3, with D hard to call. Trimming cost V 1 base and J 1 base, with 6 bases left between them. This CDR3 is 14 amino acids long. Looked up from germline, CDR1 is SGHVS and CDR2 is FNYEAQ. Supplemented by reference TRBV7-6 and TRBJ2-3, the full variable domain reads GAGVSQSPRYKVTKRGQDVALRCDPISGHVSLYWYRQALGQGPEFLTYFNYEAQQDKSGLPNDRFSAERPEGSISTLTIQRTEQRDSAMYRCASSLGSRTDTQYFGPGTRLTVL.

V usage is TRBV28 and J usage is TRBJ1-1; TRBD1 is a possible D gene (6 bases). V was cut by 6 bases and J by 7 bases, with 24 bases left in between. The CDR3 is 16 residues long. CDR1 is MDHEN and CDR2 is SYDVKM in the germline V gene. The CDR3 loop reads CASSLKMPQGLGEAFF. The CDR3 DNA follows: TGTGCCAGCAGCCTGAAAATGCCCCAGGGGCTGGGTGAAGCTTTCTTT.

V gene TRBV29-1 combines with J gene TRBJ2-2; 15 bases fit TRBD2. Unmatched junction bases numbered 3, after V lost 5 bases and J lost 5 bases. Germline V CDR1 and CDR2: SQVTM, ANQGSEA. The CDR3 has 15 residues. The CDR3 loop reads CSVRGTSGRTGELFF. DNA for the CDR3: TGCAGCGTTCGGGGGACTAGCGGGAGGACCGGGGAGCTGTTTTTT.

The chain employs TRBV15 and TRBJ2-7, with 7 bases aligning to TRBD1. V gave up 4 bases and J gave up 4 bases; unmatched junction bases: 10. The CDR3 loop spans 15 amino acids. Germline lookup yields CDR1 LNHNV and CDR2 YYDKDF (reference sequence). The CDR3 region is CATSTNTGQHYEQYF. CDR3 nucleotide sequence: TGTGCCACCAGCACAAACACGGGACAGCATTACGAGCAGTACTTC.

V usage is TRBV4-1 and J usage is TRBJ2-1, with D possibly TRBD2 on 6 matching bases. The CDR3 covers 19 residues. Germline V gene lookup returns CDR1 MGHRA and CDR2 YSYEKL. Trimming shortened V by 0 bases and J by 3 bases, and 21 bases separated the two germline ends. The CDR3: CASSQEPSGGAELYNEQFF. CDR3 coding DNA: TGCGCCAGCAGCCAAGAGCCGAGCGGAGGGGCCGAACTCTACAATGAGCAGTTCTTC.

There are many counts of this clonotype. The genes are TRBV5-1 and TRBJ2-2; 7 nucleotides agree with TRBD1. The CDR3 consists of 14 residues. V trimming: 3 bases; J trimming: 4 bases; junction bases outside the gene matches: 3. Germline V gene data show CDR1 as SGHRS and CDR2 as YFSETQ. The CDR3 here is CASSSGQLTGELFF. For the CDR3, the DNA is TGCGCCAGCAGCTCGGGACAGCTCACCGGGGAGCTGTTTTTT. Looking up the rest from reference TRBV5-1 and TRBJ2-2 gives the full variable domain: KAGVTQTPRYLIKTRGQQVTLSCSPISGHRSVSWYQQTPGQGLQFLFEYFSETQRNKGNFPGRFSGRQFSNSRSEMNVSTLELGDSALYLCASSSGQLTGELFFGEGSRLTVL.

Here the CDR3 reads CASSFLRRRGTDTQYF. Here the CDR3 DNA reads TGTGCCAGCAGCTTTTTGCGGCGGAGGGGCACAGATACGCAGTATTTT. J is TRBJ2-3 and V is TRBV7-8, with a tentative D call TRBD2 (6 bases). V was clipped by 3 bases and J by 1 base, with 14 bases between them. The CDR3 has 16 residues. Per germline, CDR1 SGHVS and CDR2 FQNEAQ.

The genes are TRBV20-1 and TRBJ2-3; tentatively, D is TRBD1 or TRBD2 (6 bases each). The CDR3 spans 15 residues. The V end lost 0 bases, the J end lost 2 bases, and 12 bases lay between the germline ends. Germline loops: CDR1 DFQATT, CDR2 SNEGSKA (reference sequence). This CDR3 reads CSARDFRGLTDTQYF. DNA for the CDR3: TGCAGTGCTAGAGATTTTCGGGGGCTCACAGATACGCAGTATTTT.

The chain links TRBV7-9 to TRBJ2-1, with D unclear. This CDR3 has 15 amino acids. CDR1 and CDR2 (germline): SEHNR, FQNEAQ (reference sequence). V shed 0 bases and J shed 6 bases, with 12 bases lying between them. CDR3 DNA: TGTGCCAGCAGCTTAGCAGGTCTACCCCTCAATGAGCAGTTCTTC. Amino acid sequence: CASSLAGLPLNEQFF.

The CDR3 sequence is CASSLPVGNEQFF. Written as DNA, the CDR3 is TGTGCCAGCAGCTTACCAGTCGGCAATGAGCAGTTCTTC. V usage is TRBV7-2 and J usage is TRBJ2-1, with D unresolved. V gave up 2 bases and J gave up 6 bases, with 8 bases separating them. The CDR3 loop spans 13 amino acids. CDR1 and CDR2 from the germline V gene are SGHTA and FQGNSA.

V is TRBV19 and J is TRBJ2-1, with 11 bases aligning to TRBD2. The CDR3 is 16 amino acids. From germline, CDR1 is LNHDA and CDR2 SQIVND (reference sequence). Trimming at V came to 5 bases and at J to 5 bases, leaving 8 bases not matched to a gene. CDR3 sequence reads: CASSLLAGGLHNEQFF. Here the CDR3 DNA reads TGTGCCAGTAGTTTGCTAGCGGGAGGACTACACAATGAGCAGTTCTTC.

This chain uses TRBV4-1 with TRBJ2-1; TRBD2 is a possible D gene (7 bases). Trimming removed 8 bases at V and 5 bases at J, with 19 bases between. The germline V gene has CDR1 MGHRA and CDR2 YSYEKL. CDR3 length equals 15 residues. As DNA, the CDR3 is TGCGCCAGCGAGAGGGGGGCTAGCGGACACAATGAGCAGTTCTTC. It specifies CASERGASGHNEQFF.

As for this clonotype: A read error may produce the germline difference seen at one junction end. This chain connects TRBV20-1 to TRBJ2-1, with 9 bases aligning to TRBD2. There are 13 residues in the CDR3. Germline loops: CDR1 DFQATT, CDR2 SNEGSKA (reference sequence). In nucleotides, the CDR3 is TGCAGTGCCAGACTAGCGGAGTACATTGAGCAGTTCTTT. The encoded protein is CSARLAEYIEQFF.

The chain combines TRBV15 with TRBJ2-5; D uncertain. V dropped 1 base and J dropped 4 bases, with 13 bases sitting between them. The germline V gene has CDR1 LNHNV and CDR2 YYDKDF (reference sequence). This CDR3 spans 15 amino acids. CDR3 in DNA: TGTGCCACCAGCAGAGGCTTACGGCAGCGAGAGACCCAGTACTTC. This codes for CATSRGLRQRETQYF.

The V and J genes are TRBV7-9 and TRBJ2-1; maybe TRBD2 (6 bases). V dropped 1 base and J dropped 8 bases, with 15 bases sitting between them. The CDR3 covers 15 residues. From germline, CDR1 is SEHNR and CDR2 FQNEAQ (reference sequence). DNA of the CDR3: TGTGCCAGCAGCTTAGTAGCGGAGGGGATAGATGAGCAGTTCTTC. Protein: CASSLVAEGIDEQFF.

The chain couples TRBV5-6 to TRBJ2-5; no definite D call. The CDR3 sequence is 14 residues long. Trimming removed 2 bases from V and 1 base from J, with 9 bases in between. Germline values: CDR1 SGHDT, CDR2 YYEEEE. This CDR3 reads CASSLHSIQETQYF. The CDR3 nucleotides read TGTGCCAGCAGCTTACACAGCATCCAAGAGACCCAGTACTTC.

The J gene is TRBJ2-3, the V gene TRBV7-2; D unresolved. Trimming removed 3 bases from V and 7 bases from J, with 17 bases in between. The CDR3 runs to 15 residues. Germline V gives CDR1 SGHTA, CDR2 FQGNSA. CDR3 DNA: TGTGCCAGCAGCTTGGAGTTAGCTAGGGTAAATACGCAGTATTTT. Its translation: CASSLELARVNTQYF.

This clonotype was detected a few times. V usage is TRBV5-6 and J usage is TRBJ2-1; TRBD2 aligns across 10 bases. Trimming cost V 4 bases and J 7 bases; bases outside gene matches: 5. This CDR3 is 14 amino acids long. The germline V gene encodes CDR1 SGHDT and CDR2 YYEEEE. This CDR3 reads CASSRTSGGNEQFF. The CDR3 DNA follows: TGTGCCAGCAGCCGGACTAGCGGAGGAAATGAGCAGTTCTTC.

This chain joins TRBV2 and TRBJ1-2, with 7 bases fitting TRBD1. With V trimmed by 2 bases and J by 6 bases, 6 bases remained unmatched. There are 14 residues in the CDR3. CDR1 is SNHLY, CDR2 FYNNEI, per germline. In DNA form, the CDR3 reads TGTGCCAGCAGTGAACGACAGGGAAGCCATGGCTACACCTTC. This translates into CASSERQGSHGYTF.

This clonotype has a handful of counts. CDR3 DNA: TGCAGTGCTGATCTAGCGGGTACCTACGAGCAGTACTTC. Residues: CSADLAGTYEQYF. The rearrangement joins TRBV20-1 to TRBJ2-7; 8 nucleotides line up with TRBD2. J was trimmed by 2 bases and V by 5 bases; bases with no gene match: 5. The CDR3 spans 13 residues. CDR1 DFQATT and CDR2 SNEGSKA come from the germline V gene (reference sequence).

This clonotype was seen many times. The gene calls are TRBV3-1 and TRBJ2-7; 12 nucleotides align to TRBD1. There are 16 residues in the CDR3. Germline CDR1 is LGHDT and CDR2 is YNNKEL (reference sequence). V dropped 4 bases and J dropped 3; count of bases not matched to a gene: 7. The CDR3 bases are TGTGCCAGCAGCCGGTTCGGGACAGGGGGCTTCTACGAGCAGTACTTC. Translated: CASSRFGTGGFYEQYF.

This clonotype has ten or more counts. Here the CDR3 DNA reads TGCAGTGCCGAAGGGGTAGGGATGAACACTGAAGCTTTCTTT. Protein sequence: CSAEGVGMNTEAFF. V usage is TRBV20-1 and J usage is TRBJ1-1; D is perhaps TRBD1 (5 bases). The germline V and J ends were trimmed by 6 bases and 0 bases, with 14 bases remaining between them. Germline-derived CDR1 and CDR2 are DFQATT and SNEGSKA (reference sequence). This CDR3 is built from 14 residues.

This sequence joins TRBV7-3 and TRBJ2-2, with D uncertain. From germline, CDR1 is SGHTA and CDR2 FQGTGA. With 5 bases removed from V and 7 bases from J, the gap between germline ends came to 11 bases. The CDR3 runs 13 residues. CDR3 loop: CASSHTKDGELFF. As DNA, the CDR3 is TGTGCCAGCAGCCACACAAAGGACGGGGAGCTGTTTTTT.